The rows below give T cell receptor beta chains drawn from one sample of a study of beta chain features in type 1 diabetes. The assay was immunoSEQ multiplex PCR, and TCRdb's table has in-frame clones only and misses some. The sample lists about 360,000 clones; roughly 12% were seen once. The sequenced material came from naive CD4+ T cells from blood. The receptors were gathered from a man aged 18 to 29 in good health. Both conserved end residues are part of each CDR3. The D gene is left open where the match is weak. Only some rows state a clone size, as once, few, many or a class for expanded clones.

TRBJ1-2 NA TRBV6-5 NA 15 TGTGCCAGCAGTTACTCGGGGCAGGCCCTCTATGGCTACACCTTC CASSYSGQALYGYTF
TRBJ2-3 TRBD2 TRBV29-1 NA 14 TGCAGCGCCGGACTAGCGGGAGGGACAGATACGCAGTATTTT CSAGLAGGTDTQYF
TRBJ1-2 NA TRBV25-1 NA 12 TGTGCCAGCAGTAGGGGAGGGGGTGGCTACACCTTC CASSRGGGGYTF
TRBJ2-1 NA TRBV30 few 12 TGTGCCTGGAGGGGAGGTGGGAATGAGCAGTTCTTC CAWRGGGNEQFF
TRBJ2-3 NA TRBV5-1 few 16 TGCGCCAGCAGCAAGACAGGAGTCGAATGGGGAGATACGCAGTATTTT CASSKTGVEWGDTQYF
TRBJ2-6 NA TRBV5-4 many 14 TGTGCCAGCAGACTAGCCTCTGGGGCCAACGTCCTGACTTTC CASRLASGANVLTF
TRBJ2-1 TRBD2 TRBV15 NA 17 TGTGCCACCAGCAGAACACTACCCGGGACTACCCACAATGAGCAGTTCTTC CATSRTLPGTTHNEQFF
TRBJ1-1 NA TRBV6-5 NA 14 TGTGCCAGCAGCCGGGGGACGGGGGGCACTGAAGCTTTCTTT CASSRGTGGTEAFF
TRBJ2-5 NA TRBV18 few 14 TGTGCCAGCTCACCACCGGGCAGACAAGAGACCCAGTACTTC CASSPPGRQETQYF
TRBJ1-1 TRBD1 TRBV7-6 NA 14 TGTGCCAGCAGCGCGACAGGGTCGGACACTGAAGCTTTCTTT CASSATGSDTEAFF
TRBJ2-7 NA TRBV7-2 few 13 TGTGCCAGCAGCTTATCGGGGGACTACGAGCAGTACTTC CASSLSGDYEQYF
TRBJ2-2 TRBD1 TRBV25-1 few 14 TGTGCCAGCAGCAGAGGACAGGATACCGGGGAGCTGTTTTTT CASSRGQDTGELFF
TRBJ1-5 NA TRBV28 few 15 TGTGCCACCGGACAGATAACTTATAGCAATCAGCCCCAGCATTTT CATGQITYSNQPQHF
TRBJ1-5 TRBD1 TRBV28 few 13 TGTGCCATCACAGGGGGTAGCAATCAGCCCCAGCATTTT CAITGGSNQPQHF
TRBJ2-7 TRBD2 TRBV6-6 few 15 TGTGCCAGCAGGGACTTAGCGGGGCCCTCCTACGAGCAGTACTTC CASRDLAGPSYEQYF
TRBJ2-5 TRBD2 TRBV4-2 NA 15 TGTGCCAGCAGCACTAGCGGGAGAGATCAAGAGACCCAGTACTTC CASSTSGRDQETQYF
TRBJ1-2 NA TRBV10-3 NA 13 TGTGCCATCGGGTCAGGGCCTAACTATGGCTACACCTTC CAIGSGPNYGYTF
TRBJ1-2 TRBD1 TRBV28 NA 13 TGTGCCAGCAGTTCCCGGACAGGGGATGGCTACACCTTC CASSSRTGDGYTF
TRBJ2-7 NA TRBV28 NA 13 TGTGCCAGCAGCCAGGGAATCTCCTACGAGCAGTACTTC CASSQGISYEQYF
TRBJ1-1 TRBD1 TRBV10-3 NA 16 TGTGCCATCAGTGAGGGAACGACAGGGGGTCGGACTGAAGCTTTCTTT CAISEGTTGGRTEAFF
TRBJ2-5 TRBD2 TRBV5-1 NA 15 TGCGCCAGCAGCCTCCCGACTAGCGCCCAAGAGACCCAGTACTTC CASSLPTSAQETQYF
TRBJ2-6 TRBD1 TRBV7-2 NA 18 TGTGCCAGCAGCCTACGGACAGGGGGATACTCTGGGGCCAACGTCCTGACTTTC CASSLRTGGYSGANVLTF
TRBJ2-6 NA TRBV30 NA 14 TGTGCCTGGAGTAGGGGCTCTGGGGCCAACGTCCTGACTTTC CAWSRGSGANVLTF
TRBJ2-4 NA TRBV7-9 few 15 TGTGCCAGCAGCTTAGGTAGGGGGTTGGGAAACATTCAGTACTTC CASSLGRGLGNIQYF
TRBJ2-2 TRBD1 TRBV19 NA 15 TGTGCCACTACAGCCAGGACAGGGTACACCGGGGAGCTGTTTTTT CATTARTGYTGELFF
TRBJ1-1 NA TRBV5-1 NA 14 TGCGCCAGCAGCTTGGCCCAGGGGAACACTGAAGCTTTCTTT CASSLAQGNTEAFF
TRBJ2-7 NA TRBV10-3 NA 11 TGTGCCATCAGGAAGAGACAGGAGCAGTACTTC CAIRKRQEQYF
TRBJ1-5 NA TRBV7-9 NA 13 TGTGCCAGCAGCTTAGGGACTTATCAGCCCCAGCATTTT CASSLGTYQPQHF
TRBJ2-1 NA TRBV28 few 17 TGTGCCAGCAGTATCCCAGATCTAGCGTACTCCTACAATGAGCAGTTCTTC CASSIPDLAYSYNEQFF
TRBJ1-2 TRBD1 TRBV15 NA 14 TGTGCCACCAGCAGCCCCGGGACAGGCTATGGCTACACCTTC CATSSPGTGYGYTF
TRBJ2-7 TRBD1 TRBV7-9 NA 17 TGTGCCAGCAGCTTAGGGGGAGGGACAGGGGGCTACACCGAGCAGTACTTC CASSLGGGTGGYTEQYF
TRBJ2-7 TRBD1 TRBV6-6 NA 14 TGTGCCAGCAGCCCCAGACAGGGGGCCTACGAGCAGTACTTC CASSPRQGAYEQYF
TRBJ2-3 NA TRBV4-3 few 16 TGCGCCAGCAGCCAAGCACTACTAGCTAGCACAGATACGCAGTATTTT CASSQALLASTDTQYF
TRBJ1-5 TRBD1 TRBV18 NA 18 TGTGCCAGCTCTCCGGGACAGGGTATGAGGTATAGCAATCAGCCCCAGCATTTT CASSPGQGMRYSNQPQHF
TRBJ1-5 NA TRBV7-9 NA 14 TGTGCCAGCAGTCCCGGAGGCGACGGCCAGCCCCAGCATTTT CASSPGGDGQPQHF
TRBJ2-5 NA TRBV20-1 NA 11 TGCAGTTTAGGCGGACAAGAGACCCAGTACTTC CSLGGQETQYF
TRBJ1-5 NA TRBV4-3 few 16 TGCGCCAGCAGCCAAGGACAACCGTTCCTTAATCAGCCCCAGCATTTT CASSQGQPFLNQPQHF
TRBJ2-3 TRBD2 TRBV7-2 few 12 TGTGCCAGCAGCTTACCCGGGACTAGTCAGTATTTT CASSLPGTSQYF
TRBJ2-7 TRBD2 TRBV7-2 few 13 TGTGCCAGCAGCTTAGTGGGAGGGGACGAGCAGTACTTC CASSLVGGDEQYF
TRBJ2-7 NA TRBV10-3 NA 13 TGTGCCATCACCAGGGACAACTCCTACGAGCAGTACTTC CAITRDNSYEQYF